Shown below are 10 T cell receptor beta chains from a single sample sequenced in a study of blood T cell repertoires in COVID-19. Clones were read by immunoSEQ multiplex PCR, and TCRdb kept only the in-frame ones, dropping some. The sample shows 150,000 or so clones, 60% to 85% of them seen only once. Sequenced: peripheral blood. The receptor source for this set is a man at least 80 years old with acute or convalescent COVID-19.

The rearrangement joins TRBV28 to TRBJ1-2; 9 nucleotides agree with TRBD1. The CDR3 runs to 14 residues. The V gene's germline CDR1 is MDHEN and CDR2 SYDVKM. The junction had 7 bases not matched to a gene; V was cut back by 7 bases and J by 4 bases. CDR3 residues: CASTPGQGTYGYTF. DNA for the CDR3: TGTGCCAGCACCCCGGGACAGGGTACCTATGGCTACACCTTC.

The V call is TRBV24-1, the J call TRBJ2-3, with 8 bases lining up with TRBD2. J was trimmed by 4 bases and V by 0 bases; bases with no gene match: 2. In germline, CDR1 is KGHDR, CDR2 SFDVKD. The CDR3 sequence is 15 residues long. CDR3 residues: CATSDLLGGADTQYF. The CDR3 DNA is TGTGCCACCAGTGATTTGCTCGGGGGGGCAGATACGCAGTATTTT.

The sample holds one count of this clone. The V call is TRBV2, the J call TRBJ2-7; 10 bases are a match to TRBD1. Trimming removed 7 bases from V and 5 bases from J; junction bases left unmatched: 8. The CDR3 extends over 14 amino acids. Germline V gene data show CDR1 as SNHLY and CDR2 as FYNNEI. The CDR3 protein is CASKRDRGTNEQYV. The DNA of the CDR3 is TGTGCCAGCAAGAGGGACAGGGGTACCAACGAGCAGTACGTC.

V usage is TRBV3-1 (or the pseudogene TRBV3-2) and J usage is TRBJ1-3; no reliable D call. Trimming cost V 0 bases and J 4 bases, with 10 bases left between them. CDR1 LGHDT and CDR2 YNNKEL come from the germline V gene (reference sequence). This CDR3 contains 15 residues. The CDR3: CASSQERPNGNTIYF. CDR3 bases: TGTGCCAGCAGCCAAGAGCGCCCTAACGGAAACACCATATATTTT.

The chain carries TRBV30 and TRBJ2-7; D is undetermined. V was clipped by 7 bases and J by 3 bases, with 13 bases between them. From germline, CDR1 is GTSNPN and CDR2 SVGIG (reference sequence). The CDR3 runs to 12 residues. The CDR3 DNA is TGTGCCTCACATCCGGGTGGCTACGAGCAGTACTTC. As protein: CASHPGGYEQYF.

The chain couples TRBV7-2 to TRBJ1-2, with 9 bases matching TRBD1. In germline, CDR1 is SGHTA, CDR2 FQGNSA. V shed 5 bases and J 3 bases; nucleotides not matched to a gene: 4. The CDR3 has 14 residues. The CDR3 region is CASSTGGVDYGYTF. CDR3 nucleotides: TGTGCCAGCAGCACAGGGGGCGTAGACTATGGCTACACCTTC.

This clone showed up just once. The rearrangement links TRBV19 to TRBJ1-3; 10 nucleotides match TRBD1. The CDR3 loop spans 15 amino acids. Losses at the gene ends were 6 bases for V and 0 bases for J; bases not matched to a gene: 2. Germline CDR1 is LNHDA and CDR2 is SQIVND (reference sequence). CDR3 in amino acids: CASSRDRGSGNTIYF. The DNA of the CDR3 is TGTGCCAGTAGCCGGGACAGGGGCTCTGGAAACACCATATATTTT.

The chain employs TRBV14 and TRBJ2-3; tentative D call: TRBD2 (5 bases). CDR1 SGHDN and CDR2 FVKESK come from the germline V gene. V was trimmed by 2 bases and J by 4 bases, leaving 16 bases between them. The CDR3 runs 16 residues. CDR3 nucleotide sequence: TGTGCCAGCAGCCAATACCACGGACTCCCCCCAGATACGCAGTATTTT. It codes for CASSQYHGLPPDTQYF.

V usage is TRBV7-8 and J usage is TRBJ2-6; D is uncertain. The CDR3 is 16 amino acids. The germline gives CDR1 SGHVS, CDR2 FQNEAQ. The V and J ends lost 5 bases and 2 bases respectively, with 13 bases between them. The chain's CDR3 is CASSGRLGAGANVLTF. CDR3 nucleotides: TGTGCCAGCAGCGGCCGGCTCGGAGCTGGGGCCAACGTCCTGACTTTC.

The genes are TRBV19 and TRBJ2-3; 8 bases fit TRBD2. The CDR3 consists of 18 residues. Trimming removed 4 bases from V and 2 bases from J; junction bases left unmatched: 14. From germline, CDR1 is LNHDA and CDR2 SQIVND (reference sequence). The CDR3 reads CASSTPLAGGGITDTQYF. The CDR3 DNA reads as TGTGCCAGTAGTACCCCTCTCGCGGGGGGTGGTATCACAGATACGCAGTATTTT.